This is a list of T cell receptor beta chains from one sample in a study of OX40 agonist ivuxolimab in advanced cancers. The assay was immunoSEQ multiplex PCR, and TCRdb's table has in-frame clones only and misses some. The data show tens of thousands of clones, with more than 75% seen just once and under 3% held by the top ten. The specimen was CD4+ or CD8+ T cells sorted from blood, collected in a trial of the OX40 agonist ivuxolimab. These TCRs come from an adult with an advanced solid tumor such as melanoma, head and neck, liver or kidney cancer. Each CDR3 is given with its conserved first and last residue. A D gene is named only where the DNA matches it firmly. Only some rows state a clone size, as once, few, many or a class for expanded clones.

J gene: TRBJ2-6
V gene: TRBV28
clone size: .
D gene: .
CDR3 DNA: TGTGCCAGCAGTTTCCAGGGGGGTGGGGCCAACGTCCTGACTTTC
CDR3 protein: CASSFQGGGANVLTF

J gene: TRBJ2-4
V gene: TRBV10-3
clone size: .
D gene: .
CDR3 DNA: TGTGCCATCAGTGAGTCGAGGGGCCCGAGGATAGACATTCAGTACTTC
CDR3 protein: CAISESRGPRIDIQYF

J gene: TRBJ1-6
V gene: TRBV27
clone size: .
D gene: TRBD1
CDR3 DNA: TGTGCCAGCAGTTTAGGGACAGTAGGAAATTCACCCCTCCACTTT
CDR3 protein: CASSLGTVGNSPLHF

J gene: TRBJ1-4
V gene: TRBV19
clone size: .
D gene: TRBD1
CDR3 DNA: TGTGCCAGTAGTATCACAGGGGATCCGGAAAAACTGTTTTTT
CDR3 protein: CASSITGDPEKLFF

J gene: TRBJ2-2
V gene: TRBV5-1
clone size: .
D gene: TRBD2
CDR3 DNA: TGCGCCAGCAGCTTGTTAGCGGGGGCGAACACCGGGGAGCTGTTTTTT
CDR3 protein: CASSLLAGANTGELFF

J gene: TRBJ1-1
V gene: TRBV30
clone size: .
D gene: .
CDR3 DNA: TGTGCCTGGAGTTTCGACATCATCCCGAACACTGAAGCTTTCTTT
CDR3 protein: CAWSFDIIPNTEAFF

J gene: TRBJ2-1
V gene: TRBV11-2
clone size: .
D gene: .
CDR3 DNA: TGTGCCAGCAGCATAACTCCGGGACTTCGGTACAATGAGCAGTTCTTC
CDR3 protein: CASSITPGLRYNEQFF

J gene: TRBJ1-2
V gene: TRBV28
clone size: .
D gene: TRBD1
CDR3 DNA: TGTGCCAGCAGTCGCCCAGGCCCGGGACAGAGCTATGGCTACACCTTC
CDR3 protein: CASSRPGPGQSYGYTF

J gene: TRBJ1-2
V gene: TRBV19
clone size: .
D gene: TRBD1
CDR3 DNA: TGTGCCAGTAGTATAGGACAGACAGGGTGGAGTGGCTACACCTTC
CDR3 protein: CASSIGQTGWSGYTF

J gene: TRBJ2-3
V gene: TRBV5-1
clone size: .
D gene: TRBD1
CDR3 DNA: TGCGCCAGCAGCTACAGACAGGGTAGCGGCACAGATACGCAGTATTTT
CDR3 protein: CASSYRQGSGTDTQYF

J gene: TRBJ1-1
V gene: TRBV18
clone size: once
D gene: TRBD1
CDR3 DNA: TGTGCCAGCTCAGGAACCGGGACAGGGGGCGGCACTGAAGCTTTCTTT
CDR3 protein: CASSGTGTGGGTEAFF

J gene: TRBJ2-4
V gene: TRBV4-3
clone size: .
D gene: .
CDR3 DNA: TGCGCCAGCAGCCGGGGGACATTAGCCAAAAACATTCAGTACTTC
CDR3 protein: CASSRGTLAKNIQYF

J gene: TRBJ2-3
V gene: TRBV5-6
clone size: .
D gene: TRBD2
CDR3 DNA: TGTGCCAGCAGCTTATTAGGACTAGCGGGCACAGATACGCAGTATTTT
CDR3 protein: CASSLLGLAGTDTQYF

J gene: TRBJ1-3
V gene: TRBV18
clone size: .
D gene: .
CDR3 DNA: TGTGCCAGCTCACCACAGCGGGTCTCTGGAAACACCATATATTTT
CDR3 protein: CASSPQRVSGNTIYF

J gene: TRBJ1-1
V gene: TRBV7-9
clone size: .
D gene: TRBD1
CDR3 DNA: TGTGCCAGCAGCTTAAGGGGGCGAGCTTTCTTT
CDR3 protein: CASSLRGRAFF